This is a list of T cell receptor beta chains from one sample in a study of shared clonotypes between healthy human individuals. The data were produced by immunoSEQ multiplex PCR, yet TCRdb's version contains in-frame clones alone and is incomplete. Here the sample spans around 2,000,000 clones, 95% being singletons. Sequencing used naive CD4+ T cells sorted from blood. The receptors originated from a man between 18 and 29 years old in good health. The CDR3 runs from the conserved cysteine through the conserved F or W. Fields, in order: V gene, clone size, J gene, D gene, CDR3 DNA, CDR3 protein. D genes are given only for firm matches. Some rows have no size entry. The others give once, few or many, or a class for an expanded clone.

V gene: TRBV6-1
clone size: NA
J gene: TRBJ1-2
D gene: NA
CDR3 DNA: TGTGCCAGCAGTGAATTGAGAGGGGTAAAAACGGACTATGGCTACACCTTC
CDR3 protein: CASSELRGVKTDYGYTF

V gene: TRBV2
clone size: NA
J gene: TRBJ1-4
D gene: NA
CDR3 DNA: TGTGCCAGTAACCCATCCGGGCCGGGAAAGCCCGAAAAACTGTTTTTT
CDR3 protein: CASNPSGPGKPEKLFF

V gene: TRBV2
clone size: NA
J gene: TRBJ1-4
D gene: TRBD1
CDR3 DNA: TGTGCCAGCAAAATACAGGGGATTAATGAAAAACTGTTTTTT
CDR3 protein: CASKIQGINEKLFF

V gene: TRBV6-6
clone size: NA
J gene: TRBJ2-7
D gene: TRBD1
CDR3 DNA: TGTGCCAGCAGTTCGGACAGGATTATAGCCTACGAGCAGTACTTC
CDR3 protein: CASSSDRIIAYEQYF

V gene: TRBV5-6
clone size: NA
J gene: TRBJ1-5
D gene: NA
CDR3 DNA: TGTGCCAGCAGCTTGGCCGGGGCAGGTAGCAATCAGCCCCAGCATTTT
CDR3 protein: CASSLAGAGSNQPQHF

V gene: TRBV11-1
clone size: once
J gene: TRBJ2-7
D gene: TRBD1
CDR3 DNA: TGTGCCAGCAGCCCCCGGACAGGGCCCACCTACGAGCAGTACTTC
CDR3 protein: CASSPRTGPTYEQYF

V gene: TRBV10-3
clone size: NA
J gene: TRBJ2-7
D gene: TRBD1
CDR3 DNA: TGTGCCACAACCGGGACAGGGGGCTACGAGCAGTACTTC
CDR3 protein: CATTGTGGYEQYF

V gene: TRBV2
clone size: NA
J gene: TRBJ2-3
D gene: NA
CDR3 DNA: TGTGCCAGCAGTGGGGGCGGAATAAGCACAGATACGCAGTATTTT
CDR3 protein: CASSGGGISTDTQYF

V gene: TRBV7-9
clone size: NA
J gene: TRBJ2-7
D gene: NA
CDR3 DNA: TGTGCCAGCAGCTTATCGGGATCCCTTACCTACGAGCAGTACTTC
CDR3 protein: CASSLSGSLTYEQYF

V gene: TRBV7-2
clone size: NA
J gene: TRBJ1-3
D gene: NA
CDR3 DNA: TGTGCCAGCCTGGGGGCTGGAAACACCATATATTTT
CDR3 protein: CASLGAGNTIYF

V gene: TRBV7-9
clone size: NA
J gene: TRBJ2-1
D gene: TRBD2
CDR3 DNA: TGTGCCAGCACCATTCCCGGAGGGCGGGAGGGCTACAATGAGCAGTTCTTC
CDR3 protein: CASTIPGGREGYNEQFF

V gene: TRBV2
clone size: NA
J gene: TRBJ1-3
D gene: TRBD1
CDR3 DNA: TGTGCCAGCTCCATCCACAGGGGAGCGCCTGGAAACACCATATATTTT
CDR3 protein: CASSIHRGAPGNTIYF

V gene: TRBV4-3
clone size: NA
J gene: TRBJ2-7
D gene: TRBD1
CDR3 DNA: TGCGCCAGCAGCCAGGGACAGGGGACAGATCGGTACTTC
CDR3 protein: CASSQGQGTDRYF

V gene: TRBV13
clone size: NA
J gene: TRBJ2-1
D gene: NA
CDR3 DNA: TGTGCCAGCAGCACCCTGGGGAATAAACCGCAGTTCTTC
CDR3 protein: CASSTLGNKPQFF

V gene: TRBV5-4
clone size: NA
J gene: TRBJ1-2
D gene: NA
CDR3 DNA: TGTGCCAGCAGCCCGGACTGGCCTGACTTTGGCTACACCTTC
CDR3 protein: CASSPDWPDFGYTF

V gene: TRBV5-1
clone size: NA
J gene: TRBJ1-1
D gene: NA
CDR3 DNA: TGCGCCAGCAGCTTGTACAGGGCGGGCACTGAAGCTTTCTTT
CDR3 protein: CASSLYRAGTEAFF

V gene: TRBV18
clone size: NA
J gene: TRBJ1-5
D gene: NA
CDR3 DNA: TGTGCCAGCTCACCAAACACAGACCCAGGGCCCCAGCATTTT
CDR3 protein: CASSPNTDPGPQHF

V gene: TRBV9
clone size: NA
J gene: TRBJ1-5
D gene: NA
CDR3 DNA: TGTGCCAGCAGCGTAGGGAGTGAGGGTTTAGGGCCCCAGCATTTT
CDR3 protein: CASSVGSEGLGPQHF

V gene: TRBV5-6
clone size: once
J gene: TRBJ2-5
D gene: NA
CDR3 DNA: TGTGCCAGCAGCTCAAGACCCCTGTGGGAGACCCAGTACTTC
CDR3 protein: CASSSRPLWETQYF

V gene: TRBV9
clone size: NA
J gene: TRBJ2-6
D gene: NA
CDR3 DNA: TGTGCCAGCAGTCTCACACCTTCTGGGGCCAACGTCCTGACTTTC
CDR3 protein: CASSLTPSGANVLTF

V gene: TRBV5-6
clone size: NA
J gene: TRBJ1-1
D gene: NA
CDR3 DNA: TGTGCCAGCAGCCGGGCTTCTATGAACACTGAAGCTTTCTTT
CDR3 protein: CASSRASMNTEAFF

V gene: TRBV10-3
clone size: NA
J gene: TRBJ2-7
D gene: TRBD2
CDR3 DNA: TGTGCCATCAGTAGGACTAGCGGGAGTTTCGAGCAGTACTTC
CDR3 protein: CAISRTSGSFEQYF

V gene: TRBV7-2
clone size: NA
J gene: TRBJ1-1
D gene: TRBD1
CDR3 DNA: TGTGCCAGCAGCGTAGACAGGGGAGCCAACACTGAAGCTTTCTTT
CDR3 protein: CASSVDRGANTEAFF